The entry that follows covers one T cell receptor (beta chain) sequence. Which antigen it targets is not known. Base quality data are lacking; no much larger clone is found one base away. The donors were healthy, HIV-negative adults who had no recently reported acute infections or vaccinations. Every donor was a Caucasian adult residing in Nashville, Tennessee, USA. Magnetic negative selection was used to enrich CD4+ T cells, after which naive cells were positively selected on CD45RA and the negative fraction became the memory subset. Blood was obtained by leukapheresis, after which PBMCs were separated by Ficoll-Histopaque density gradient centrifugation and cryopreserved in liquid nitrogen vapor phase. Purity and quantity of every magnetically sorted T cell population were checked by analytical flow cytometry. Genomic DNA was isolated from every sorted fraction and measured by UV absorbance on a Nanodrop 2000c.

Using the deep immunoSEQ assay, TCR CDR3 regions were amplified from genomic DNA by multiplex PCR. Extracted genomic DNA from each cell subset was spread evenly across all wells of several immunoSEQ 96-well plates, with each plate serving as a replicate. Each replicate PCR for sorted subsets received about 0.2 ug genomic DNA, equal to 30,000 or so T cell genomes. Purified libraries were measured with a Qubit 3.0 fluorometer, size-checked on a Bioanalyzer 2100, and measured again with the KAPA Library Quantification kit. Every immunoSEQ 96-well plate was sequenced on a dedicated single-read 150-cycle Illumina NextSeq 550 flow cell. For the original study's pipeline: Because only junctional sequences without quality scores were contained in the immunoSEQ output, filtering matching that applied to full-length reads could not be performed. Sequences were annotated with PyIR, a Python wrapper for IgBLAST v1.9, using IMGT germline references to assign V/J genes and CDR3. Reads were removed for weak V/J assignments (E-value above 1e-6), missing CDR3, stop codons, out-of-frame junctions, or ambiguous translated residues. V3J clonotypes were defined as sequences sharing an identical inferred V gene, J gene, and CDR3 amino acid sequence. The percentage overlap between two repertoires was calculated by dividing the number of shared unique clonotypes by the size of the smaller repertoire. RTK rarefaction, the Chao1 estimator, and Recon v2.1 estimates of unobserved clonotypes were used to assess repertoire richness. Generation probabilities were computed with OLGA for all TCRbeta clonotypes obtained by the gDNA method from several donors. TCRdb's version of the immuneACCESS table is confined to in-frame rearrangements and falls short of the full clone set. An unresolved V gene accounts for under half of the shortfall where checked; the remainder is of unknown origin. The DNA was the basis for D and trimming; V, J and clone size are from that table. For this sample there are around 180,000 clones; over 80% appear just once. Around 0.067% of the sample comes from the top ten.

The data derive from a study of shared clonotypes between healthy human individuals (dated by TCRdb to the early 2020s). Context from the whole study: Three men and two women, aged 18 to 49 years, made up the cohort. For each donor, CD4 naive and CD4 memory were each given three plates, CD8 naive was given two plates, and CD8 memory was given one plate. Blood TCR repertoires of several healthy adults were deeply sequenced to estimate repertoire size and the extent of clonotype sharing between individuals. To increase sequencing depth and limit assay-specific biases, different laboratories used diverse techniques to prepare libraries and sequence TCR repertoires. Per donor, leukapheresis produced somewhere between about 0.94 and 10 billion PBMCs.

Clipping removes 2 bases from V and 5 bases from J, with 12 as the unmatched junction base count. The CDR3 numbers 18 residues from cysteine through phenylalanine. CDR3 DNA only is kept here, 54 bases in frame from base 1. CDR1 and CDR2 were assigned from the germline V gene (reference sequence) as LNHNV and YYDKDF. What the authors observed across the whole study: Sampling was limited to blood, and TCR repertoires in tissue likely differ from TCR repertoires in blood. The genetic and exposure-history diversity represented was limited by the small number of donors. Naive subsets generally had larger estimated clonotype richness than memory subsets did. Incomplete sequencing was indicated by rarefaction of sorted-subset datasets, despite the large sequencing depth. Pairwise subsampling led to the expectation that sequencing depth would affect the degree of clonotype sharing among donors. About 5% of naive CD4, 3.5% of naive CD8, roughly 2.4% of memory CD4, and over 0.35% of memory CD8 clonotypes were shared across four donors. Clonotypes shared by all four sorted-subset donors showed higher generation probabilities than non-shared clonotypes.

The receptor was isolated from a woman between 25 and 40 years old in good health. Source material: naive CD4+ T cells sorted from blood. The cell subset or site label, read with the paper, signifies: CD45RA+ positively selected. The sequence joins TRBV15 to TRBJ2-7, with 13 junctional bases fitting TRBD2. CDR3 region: CATSRPPNGLAGVHEQYF. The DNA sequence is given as TGTGCCACCAGCAGACCACCGAACGGACTAGCGGGAGTCCACGAGCAGTACTTC. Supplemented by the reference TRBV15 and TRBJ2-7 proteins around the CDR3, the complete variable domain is DAMVIQNPRYQVTQFGKPVTLSCSQTLNHNVMYWYQQKSSQAPKLLFHYYDKDFNNEADTPDNFQSRRPNTSFCFLDIRSPGLGDTAMYLCATSRPPNGLAGVHEQYFGPGTRLTVT.